This T cell receptor (beta chain) stems from a study of CD4+ T cells in melanoma. Generated by immunoSEQ multiplex PCR, the TCRdb table keeps only in-frame clones and is missing some. The sample has around 110,000 clones, around 92% seen once. The trim removed 0 bases at V and 2 bases at J, leaving 6 bases unmatched. CDR1 and CDR2 from the germline V gene are SGDLS and YYNGEE. This CDR3 comprises 16 residues. The sample consisted of peripheral blood. The chain is built from TRBV9 and TRBJ2-3; 7 nucleotides align to TRBD2. The receptor was isolated from a human donor with melanoma. CDR3 nucleotide sequence: TGTGCCAGCAGCGTAGGGGGGGGGATTTACACAGATACGCAGTATTTT. Its protein is CASSVGGGIYTDTQYF.